This T cell receptor beta chain stems from a study of shared clonotypes between healthy human individuals. About the research overall: Those who served as donors were a couple of women and a few men between the ages of 18 and 49.

With respect to this clone: Its specificity is unknown.

Study findings and constraints: Sequencing depth was expected to influence donor clonotype sharing.

This CDR3 comprises 16 residues. Germline CDR1 LNHNV, CDR2 YYDKDF (reference sequence). The V gene end was trimmed by 4 bases and the J gene end by 3 bases; junction bases not matched to a gene: 6. A CD45RA+ naive subset and a CD45RA-negative memory subset were split from CD4+ cells. Each subset's genomic DNA was shared equally among a number of immunoSEQ plates. Repertoires were generated with immunoSEQ multiplex PCR, while TCRdb's copy carries only in-frame clones and drops some. The table has 2,500,000 or so clones, roughly 93% seen once. This receptor was identified in a man between 18 and 29 years old in good health. Some clones in this sample may be carry-over from other donors' samples. The chain employs TRBV15 and TRBJ2-1, with TRBD1 identical over 10 bases. The specimen was naive CD4+ T cells from PBMCs. Specified subset: CD45RA+ positively selected. Written as DNA, the CDR3 is TGTGCCACCAGCATAGGGACAGGGGTTTTCTACAATGAGCAGTTCTTC. This sequence encodes CATSIGTGVFYNEQFF. Supplemented by reference TRBV15 and TRBJ2-1, the full variable domain reads DAMVIQNPRYQVTQFGKPVTLSCSQTLNHNVMYWYQQKSSQAPKLLFHYYDKDFNNEADTPDNFQSRRPNTSFCFLDIRSPGLGDTAMYLCATSIGTGVFYNEQFFGPGTRLTVL.